This T cell receptor (beta chain) was sequenced during a study of response to subunit inactivated influenza vaccine listed by TCRdb under 2018. Turning to the overall study: The study used deep quantitative T cell receptor repertoire profiling to track responses to a trivalent subunit inactivated influenza vaccine. What the study reported, not specific to this receptor: The authors proposed that each seasonal influenza vaccination may bring in only a limited number of new T cells.

From the germline V gene, CDR1 is MGHRA and CDR2 is YSYEKL. Including the terminal cysteine and phenylalanine, the CDR3 comprises 18 residues. CDR3 DNA only is kept here, 54 bases in frame from base 1. V is pruned by 4 bases and J by 0 bases, leaving 9 bases of the junction without a gene match. Library preparation used RT-PCR. Sequenced on an Illumina HiSeq 2500. TCRdb applied fastp at Q25 and MiXCR to the public reads, then kept only in-frame beta chains. For every CDR3 protein sequence, its rows merge into one entry that carries the most common genes and DNA. This sample holds 290,000 or so distinct CDR3 sequences; about 20% were observed only once. Approximately 10% of the sample lies in the top ten. As to this clonotype: Its binding antigen is unknown. Base qualities were left out, and no much larger clone turns up one base away.

The receptor chain draws on TRBV4-1 and TRBJ2-2; 9 bases in the middle match TRBD2. This specimen was PBMCs from blood, taken about 20 months after vaccination. This TCR came from a man aged 50-75 years who received an inactivated influenza vaccine. Donor details come from another sample of the same person, matched by shared clones. The nucleotide sequence is given as TGCGCCAGCAGCCCATGGGAACTAGCGGGTCCGAACACCGGGGAGCTGTTTTTT. Protein translation: CASSPWELAGPNTGELFF.